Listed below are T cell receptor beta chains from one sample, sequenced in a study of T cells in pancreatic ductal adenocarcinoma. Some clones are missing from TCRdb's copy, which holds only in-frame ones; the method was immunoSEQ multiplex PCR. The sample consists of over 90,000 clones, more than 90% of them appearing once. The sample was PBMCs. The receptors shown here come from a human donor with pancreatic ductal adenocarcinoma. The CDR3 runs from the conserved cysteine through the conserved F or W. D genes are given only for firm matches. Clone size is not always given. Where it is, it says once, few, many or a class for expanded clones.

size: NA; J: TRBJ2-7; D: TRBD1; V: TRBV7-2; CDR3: CASSLVTGTASYEQYF; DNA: TGTGCCAGCAGCTTAGTTACCGGGACAGCCTCCTACGAGCAGTACTTC
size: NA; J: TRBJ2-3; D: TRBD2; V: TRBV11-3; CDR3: CASSSGLAGSTDTQYF; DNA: TGTGCCAGCAGCTCGGGACTAGCGGGGAGCACAGATACGCAGTATTTT
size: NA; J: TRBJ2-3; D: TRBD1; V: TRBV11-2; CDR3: CASSLWGTGGASDTQYF; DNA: TGTGCCAGCAGCCTCTGGGGGACAGGGGGCGCTTCAGATACGCAGTATTTT
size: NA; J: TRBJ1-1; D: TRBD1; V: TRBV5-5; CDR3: CASSFPGTVGYRAFF; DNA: TGTGCCAGCAGCTTCCCGGGGACAGTTGGGTATAGAGCTTTCTTT
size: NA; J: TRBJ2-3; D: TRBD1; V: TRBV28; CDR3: CASTDRVGTDTQYF; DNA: TGTGCCAGCACCGACAGGGTGGGCACAGATACGCAGTATTTT
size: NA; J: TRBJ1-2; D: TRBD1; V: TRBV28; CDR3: CASRPQGARNSGYTF; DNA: TGTGCCAGCAGACCTCAGGGGGCGCGGAATTCTGGCTACACCTTC
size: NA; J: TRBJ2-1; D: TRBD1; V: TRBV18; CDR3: CASSPDRGYEQFF; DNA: TGTGCCAGCTCACCAGACAGGGGTTATGAGCAGTTCTTC
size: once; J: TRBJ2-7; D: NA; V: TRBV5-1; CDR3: CASSRGDSYEQYF; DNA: TGCGCCAGCAGCCGCGGGGACTCCTACGAGCAGTACTTC
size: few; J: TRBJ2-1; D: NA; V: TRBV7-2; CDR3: CASSSTRGRFRGEQFF; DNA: TGTGCCAGCAGCTCGACGAGGGGACGCTTCAGGGGTGAGCAGTTCTTC
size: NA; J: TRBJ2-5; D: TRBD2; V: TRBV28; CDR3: CAISGEYRKTQYF; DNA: TGTGCCATAAGCGGGGAGTACCGGAAGACCCAGTACTTC
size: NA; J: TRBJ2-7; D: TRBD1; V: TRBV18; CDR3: CASSPPTGNEQYF; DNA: TGTGCCAGCTCACCCCCGACAGGGAACGAGCAGTACTTC
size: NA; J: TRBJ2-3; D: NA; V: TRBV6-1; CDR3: CASSNSGTSGTQYF; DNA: TGTGCCAGCAGTAATAGCGGTACCTCGGGTACGCAGTATTTT
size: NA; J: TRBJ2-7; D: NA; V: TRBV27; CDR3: CASRRSGSPILYEQYF; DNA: TGTGCCAGCAGACGCTCAGGGTCCCCTATCCTCTACGAGCAGTACTTC
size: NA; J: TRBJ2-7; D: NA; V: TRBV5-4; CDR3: CASSPIGQTYEQYF; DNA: TGTGCCAGCAGCCCAATTGGACAAACCTACGAGCAGTACTTC
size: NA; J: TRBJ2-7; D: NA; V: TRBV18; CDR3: CASQGGDEQYF; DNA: TGTGCCAGCCAGGGGGGAGATGAGCAGTACTTC
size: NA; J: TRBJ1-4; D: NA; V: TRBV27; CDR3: CASSSLGQGVHEKLFF; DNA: TGTGCCAGCAGTTCTTTGGGGCAGGGCGTGCATGAAAAACTGTTTTTT
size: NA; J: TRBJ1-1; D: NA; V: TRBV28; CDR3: CASSRRTEAFF; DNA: TGTGCCAGCAGTCGGAGGACTGAAGCTTTCTTT
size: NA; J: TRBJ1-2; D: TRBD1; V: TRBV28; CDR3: CASRDRANYGYTF; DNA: TGTGCCAGTCGGGACAGGGCTAACTATGGCTACACCTTC
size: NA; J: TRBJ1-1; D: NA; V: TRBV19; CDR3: CASSMAGLITEAFF; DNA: TGTGCCAGTAGTATGGCGGGACTTATCACTGAAGCTTTCTTT
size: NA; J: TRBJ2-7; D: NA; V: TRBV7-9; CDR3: CASSHTTSYEQYF; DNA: TGTGCCAGCAGCCATACCACTTCCTACGAGCAGTACTTC
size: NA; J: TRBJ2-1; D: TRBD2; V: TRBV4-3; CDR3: CASSPDSGVYNEQFF; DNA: TGCGCCAGCAGCCCCGATAGCGGGGTCTACAATGAGCAGTTCTTC
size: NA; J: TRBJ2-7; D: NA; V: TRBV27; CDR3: CASYDYSYEQYF; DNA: TGTGCCAGCTACGACTATTCCTACGAGCAGTACTTC
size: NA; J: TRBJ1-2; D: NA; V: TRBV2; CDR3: CASSEQVTGYTF; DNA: TGTGCCAGCAGTGAGCAGGTTACTGGCTACACCTTC
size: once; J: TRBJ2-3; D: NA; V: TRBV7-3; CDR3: CASSLILADTQYF; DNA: TGTGCCAGCAGCTTAATTCTAGCAGATACGCAGTATTTT
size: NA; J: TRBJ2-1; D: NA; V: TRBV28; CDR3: CASSLLRGSYNEQFF; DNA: TGTGCCAGCAGTTTACTGCGCGGGTCTTACAATGAGCAGTTCTTC
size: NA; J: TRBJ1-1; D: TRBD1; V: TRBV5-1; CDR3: CASSTGQGEGAFF; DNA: TGCGCCAGCAGCACCGGACAGGGGGAGGGAGCTTTCTTT
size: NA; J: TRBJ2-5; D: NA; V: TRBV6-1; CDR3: CASKRTQYF; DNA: TGTGCCAGCAAGAGGACCCAGTACTTC
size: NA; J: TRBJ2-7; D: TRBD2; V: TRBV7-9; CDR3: CATQVGSGYEQYF; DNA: TGTGCCACCCAGGTTGGTAGCGGGTACGAGCAGTACTTC
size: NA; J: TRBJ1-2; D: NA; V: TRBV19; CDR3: CAARQRRDGYTF; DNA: TGTGCCGCCCGGCAGAGGAGGGATGGCTACACCTTC
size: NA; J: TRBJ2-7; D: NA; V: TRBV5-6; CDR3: CASSLGTVYEQYF; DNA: TGTGCCAGCAGCTTGGGGACAGTCTACGAGCAGTACTTC
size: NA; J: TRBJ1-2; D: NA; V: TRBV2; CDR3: CASSQTERVFYGYTF; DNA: TGTGCCAGCAGTCAGACAGAGAGAGTATTCTATGGCTACACCTTC
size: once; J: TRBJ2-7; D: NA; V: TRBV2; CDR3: CASRLSPSYEQYF; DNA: TGTGCCAGTAGACTAAGTCCCTCCTACGAGCAGTACTTC
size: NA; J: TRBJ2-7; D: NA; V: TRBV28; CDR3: CASRPTVNYEQYF; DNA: TGTGCCAGCAGACCAACAGTGAACTACGAGCAGTACTTC
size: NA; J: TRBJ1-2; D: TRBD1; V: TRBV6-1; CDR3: CACALTGGDGYTF; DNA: TGTGCCTGTGCCCTTACAGGGGGAGATGGCTACACCTTC
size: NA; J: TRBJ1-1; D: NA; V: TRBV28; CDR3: CASSRSQGLNTEAFF; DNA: TGTGCCAGCAGTCGTTCACAGGGTCTGAACACTGAAGCTTTCTTT
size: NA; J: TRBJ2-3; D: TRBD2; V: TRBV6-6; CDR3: CASSALSGIQDTQYF; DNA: TGTGCCAGCAGTGCCCTGAGCGGGATTCAAGATACGCAGTATTTT
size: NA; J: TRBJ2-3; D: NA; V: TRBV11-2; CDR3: CASSLAGEADTQYF; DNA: TGTGCCAGCAGCTTAGCGGGAGAGGCAGATACGCAGTATTTT
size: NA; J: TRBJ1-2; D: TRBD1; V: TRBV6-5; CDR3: CASSYSTGTPYGYTF; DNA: TGTGCCAGCAGTTACTCGACAGGGACCCCCTATGGCTACACCTTC
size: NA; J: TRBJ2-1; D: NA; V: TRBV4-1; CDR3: CASSQVGDEQFF; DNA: TGCGCCAGCAGCCAAGTAGGGGATGAGCAGTTCTTC
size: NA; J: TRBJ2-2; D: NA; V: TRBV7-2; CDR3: CASSLQRNTGELFF; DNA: TGTGCCAGCAGCTTGCAGCGGAACACCGGGGAGCTGTTTTTT
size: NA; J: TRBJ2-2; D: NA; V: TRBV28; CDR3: CASSLLRLTGELFF; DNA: TGTGCCAGCAGTCTCCTCCGACTAACCGGGGAGCTGTTTTTT
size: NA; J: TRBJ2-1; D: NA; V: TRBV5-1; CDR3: CASSLAGEPRVNEQFF; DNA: TGCGCCAGCAGCTTGGCCGGGGAGCCCCGCGTAAATGAGCAGTTCTTC
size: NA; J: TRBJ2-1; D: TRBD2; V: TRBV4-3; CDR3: CASSQGTSVKYNEQFF; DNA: TGCGCCAGCAGCCAAGGGACTAGCGTTAAATACAATGAGCAGTTCTTC
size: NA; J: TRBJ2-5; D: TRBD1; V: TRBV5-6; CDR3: CASSLDRGQETQYF; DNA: TGTGCCAGCAGCTTGGACAGGGGCCAAGAGACCCAGTACTTC
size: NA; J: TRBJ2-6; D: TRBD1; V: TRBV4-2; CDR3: CASSQGDSSGANVLTF; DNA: TGTGCCAGCAGCCAAGGGGACAGCTCTGGGGCCAACGTCCTGACTTTC
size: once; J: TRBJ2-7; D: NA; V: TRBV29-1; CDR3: CSVVLALKGSYEQYF; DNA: TGCAGCGTTGTTCTAGCGCTAAAAGGCTCCTACGAGCAGTACTTC
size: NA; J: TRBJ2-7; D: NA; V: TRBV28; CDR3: CASSRGGSAGYEQYF; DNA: TGTGCCAGCAGCCGAGGAGGGTCGGCGGGCTACGAGCAGTACTTC